This T cell receptor (beta chain) was found in a study of T cell changes during pregnancy in multiple sclerosis. Relative to its sample, this clone is medium-sized. Repertoires were generated with immunoSEQ multiplex PCR, while TCRdb's copy carries only in-frame clones and drops some. The sample contains over 30,000 clones, about nine tenths of which appear only once. The CDR3 is made up of 15 amino acids. CDR1 is MNHNS, CDR2 SASEGT, per germline. Trimming left V 1 base short and J 3 bases short, with 10 bases between. The chain joins TRBV6-1 to TRBJ1-5; D possibly corresponds to TRBD1 (5 bases). The source was CD8+ T cells from peripheral blood mononuclear cells, collected in the second trimester of pregnancy. The receptor's source is a female donor in good health, enrolled as a control in a pregnancy study. The CDR3 bases are TGTGCCAGCAGTGAAGAGGGGAACCCCAATCAGCCCCAGCATTTT. Amino acids: CASSEEGNPNQPQHF.